A single sample gave rise to the 6 T cell receptor beta chains below, sequenced in a study of Graves' ophthalmopathy and Graves' hyperthyroidism. The authors amplified TCR beta CDR3 regions, and they did so from RNA transcripts for repertoire sequencing. Second-round multiplex PCR followed a first-round RT-PCR using HTBI primers. TCRdb reanalysed the multiplex PCR reads using MiXCR and keeps one entry per CDR3 protein. The repertoire holds more than 550,000 distinct CDR3 sequences, more than 40% seen once, with about 3.3% in the top ten. The sequenced sample was peripheral blood. These TCRs come from an adult man with Graves' ophthalmopathy.

This clonotype appeared many times. The J gene is TRBJ1-1, the V gene TRBV12-5, with a tentative D call TRBD1 (5 bases). CDR3 length: 13 residues. The V end was cut by 3 bases, the J end by 4 bases, with 9 bases between. Germline V gives CDR1 LGHNT, CDR2 FRNRAP. The CDR3 nucleotides read TGTGCTAGTGGTTTCCAGGGTACCACTGAAGCTTTCTTT. It specifies CASGFQGTTEAFF. Full variable domain (rest looked up from reference TRBV12-5 and TRBJ1-1): DARVTQTPRHKVTEMGQEVTMRCQPILGHNTVFWYRQTMMQGLELLAYFRNRAPLDDSGMPKDRFSAEMPDATLATLKIQPSEPRDSAVYFCASGFQGTTEAFFGQGTRLTVV.

The CDR3 here is CASRPGQQYF. CDR3 coding DNA: TGTGCCAGCAGGCCGGGACAGCAGTACTTC. The V gene is TRBV2, the J gene TRBJ2-7; the D gene could be TRBD1 or TRBD2 (5 bases each). Germline-derived CDR1 and CDR2 are SNHLY and FYNNEI. V lost 6 bases, J lost 8 bases, and 8 bases lay in between. The CDR3 is made up of 10 amino acids. Drawing the rest from reference TRBV2 and TRBJ2-7, the complete variable domain is EPEVTQTPSHQVTQMGQEVILRCVPISNHLYFYWYRQILGQKVEFLVSFYNNEISEKSEIFDDQFSVERPDGSNFTLKIRSTKLEDSAMYFCASRPGQQYFGPGTRLTVT.

V and J are TRBV4-2 and TRBJ1-1; TRBD1 is a possible D gene (6 bases). Trimming shortened V by 0 bases and J by 7 bases, and 15 bases separated the two germline ends. Looked up from germline, CDR1 is LGHNA and CDR2 is YNFKEQ. CDR3 length: 15 amino acids. This chain's CDR3 is CASSQDGGGNGEAFF. CDR3 bases: TGTGCCAGCAGCCAAGATGGAGGGGGTAATGGTGAAGCTTTCTTT.

The sample holds many counts of this clonotype. CDR3 DNA sequence: TGTGCCATCAGTGCGTTGGGATCGTCGGAGACCCAGTACTTC. It is translated as CAISALGSSETQYF. V usage is TRBV10-3 and J usage is TRBJ2-5, with D uncertain. Between the trimmed V and J ends, which lost 4 bases and 5 bases, there was a span of 14 bases. Per germline, CDR1 ENHRY and CDR2 SYGVKD. The CDR3 totals 14 residues.

This clonotype was counted ten times or more. The chain combines TRBV12-3 or TRBV12-4 with TRBJ2-5, with 14 bases matching TRBD2. The CDR3 runs to 15 residues. V lost 5 bases, J lost 5 bases, and 4 bases stayed unmatched. CDR3 DNA: TGTGCCAGCAGTCCCGGGACTAGCGGGAGTGAGACCCAGTACTTC. Its protein is CASSPGTSGSETQYF.

The chain recombines TRBV7-9 with TRBJ1-1; D ambiguous. Deletions cut 3 bases from V and 11 bases from J, with 16 bases between. The CDR3 runs to 13 residues. From germline, CDR1 is SEHNR and CDR2 FQNEAQ (reference sequence). The CDR3 spells CASSFYLGRTAFF. CDR3 in DNA: TGTGCCAGCAGCTTCTACCTCGGCCGGACGGCTTTCTTT.